These T cell receptor beta chains were read from a single sample in a study of graft-versus-host responses after intestinal transplantation. No antigen has been identified for these receptors. The method was immunoSEQ multiplex PCR; TCRdb's version includes in-frame clones alone and lacks a portion of them. The top ten hold around 0.1% of the sample, which has 88,000 or so clones, 75% to 90% seen once. Sequenced here: unstimulated CD4+ T cells sorted from spleen or lymph node cells, sampled before intestinal transplant. The receptors were gathered from a human donor who received an intestinal transplant. The CDR3 runs from the conserved cysteine through the conserved F or W. A D gene is named only where the DNA matches it firmly. Part of the rows lack a size; the others show once, few, many or a class for expanded clones.

J: TRBJ1-5
D: TRBD1
size: .
V: TRBV28
DNA: TGTGCCAGCAGCCGACAGGGGGAGGGCAATCAGCCCCAGCATTTT
CDR3: CASSRQGEGNQPQHF

J: TRBJ1-5
D: .
size: .
V: TRBV7-3
DNA: TGTGCCAGCAGCGTCAACAGGGATCAGCCCCAGCATTTT
CDR3: CASSVNRDQPQHF

J: TRBJ1-2
D: .
size: .
V: TRBV4-1
DNA: TGCGCCAGCAACCCGGCAGGGGAGAACTATGGCTACACCTTC
CDR3: CASNPAGENYGYTF

J: TRBJ1-1
D: .
size: .
V: TRBV19
DNA: TGTGCCAGTAGTATGGGGGGGGCGCGCACTGAAGCTTTCTTT
CDR3: CASSMGGARTEAFF

J: TRBJ2-3
D: TRBD2
size: once
V: TRBV5-4
DNA: TGTGCCAGCGGGATGACTAGCGGACCACACACAGATACGCAGTATTTT
CDR3: CASGMTSGPHTDTQYF

J: TRBJ2-2
D: TRBD2
size: .
V: TRBV9
DNA: TGTGCCAGCAGCTCCCGCACGGGGCGGGAGGCCGGGGAGCTGTTTTTT
CDR3: CASSSRTGREAGELFF

J: TRBJ1-1
D: .
size: .
V: TRBV6-5
DNA: TGTGCCAGCAGCGGAGGGTCGGGCACTGAAGCTTTCTTT
CDR3: CASSGGSGTEAFF

J: TRBJ2-2
D: .
size: .
V: TRBV5-1
DNA: TGCGCCAGCAGCTTGGTCCGGGATTCTAACACCGGGGAGCTGTTTTTT
CDR3: CASSLVRDSNTGELFF

J: TRBJ2-3
D: TRBD2
size: .
V: TRBV5-1
DNA: TGCGCCAGCAGCTTGGGGCTAGCGGCAGATACGCAGTATTTT
CDR3: CASSLGLAADTQYF

J: TRBJ2-7
D: TRBD1
size: .
V: TRBV7-6
DNA: TGTGCCAGCAGCGCCGCCCGGGACAGGGGCGAGCAGTACTTC
CDR3: CASSAARDRGEQYF

J: TRBJ1-4
D: .
size: .
V: TRBV5-1
DNA: TGCGCCAGCAGCTTGGGGGGGGGTGCTGAAAAACTGTTTTTT
CDR3: CASSLGGGAEKLFF

J: TRBJ2-5
D: TRBD1
size: once
V: TRBV11-3
DNA: TGTGCCAGCAGCCCTCGAGGACAGGGACCAGAGACCCAGTACTTC
CDR3: CASSPRGQGPETQYF

J: TRBJ2-2
D: TRBD2
size: few
V: TRBV4-1
DNA: TGCGCCAGCAGCCAAGGCGGACTAGCGGGGGAGAGGGAGCTGTTTTTT
CDR3: CASSQGGLAGERELFF

J: TRBJ1-2
D: .
size: few
V: TRBV2
DNA: TGTGCCAGCAGTGTGCCCCCGGGGGGCTACACCTTC
CDR3: CASSVPPGGYTF

J: TRBJ1-1
D: TRBD1
size: .
V: TRBV27
DNA: TGTGCCACCTTAAAGGACAGGGGGAATGAAGCTTTCTTT
CDR3: CATLKDRGNEAFF

J: TRBJ1-1
D: TRBD1
size: once
V: TRBV12-5
DNA: TGTGCTAGTGACGACAGGGGGCGCCGGGAAGCTTTCTTT
CDR3: CASDDRGRREAFF

J: TRBJ1-5
D: .
size: .
V: TRBV14
DNA: TGTGCCAGCAGCCAAGGACAGCTGAATCAGCCCCAGCATTTT
CDR3: CASSQGQLNQPQHF

J: TRBJ2-7
D: .
size: .
V: TRBV6-5
DNA: TGTGCCAGCAGTTACTCCACATGGTCCTACGAGCAGTACTTC
CDR3: CASSYSTWSYEQYF

J: TRBJ1-5
D: TRBD1
size: .
V: TRBV19
DNA: TGTGCCAGTAGTGGACAGGGGGTACTATATAGCAATCAGCCCCAGCATTTT
CDR3: CASSGQGVLYSNQPQHF

J: TRBJ2-6
D: .
size: .
V: TRBV9
DNA: TGTGCCAGCAGCAGGGGGAACCCTGGGGCCAACGTCCTGACTTTC
CDR3: CASSRGNPGANVLTF

J: TRBJ2-3
D: TRBD2
size: once
V: TRBV11-2
DNA: TGTGCCAGCAGCTTAGAGGGGGCGGGGGGTATCACAGATACGCAGTATTTT
CDR3: CASSLEGAGGITDTQYF

J: TRBJ1-2
D: TRBD1
size: .
V: TRBV19
DNA: TGTGCCAGTAGCAACAGGGGGTATCATGGCTACACCTTC
CDR3: CASSNRGYHGYTF

J: TRBJ1-2
D: TRBD1
size: once
V: TRBV19
DNA: TGTGCCAGTAGTCTCCGGACAGGGCCGGTTGGTTATGGCTACACCTTC
CDR3: CASSLRTGPVGYGYTF

J: TRBJ2-7
D: TRBD1
size: .
V: TRBV10-3
DNA: TGTGCCATCAGCCGATTGGGACAGGGCTACGAGCAGTACTTC
CDR3: CAISRLGQGYEQYF

J: TRBJ2-3
D: TRBD1
size: .
V: TRBV7-3
DNA: TGTGCCAGCAGCCAGACAGGGGGAGACTCCGGCGGGGCCCGAAAGTATTTT
CDR3: CASSQTGGDSGGARKYF

J: TRBJ2-3
D: .
size: .
V: TRBV7-3
DNA: TGTGCCAGCAGCGCCGGGTCCACAGATACGCAGTATTTT
CDR3: CASSAGSTDTQYF

J: TRBJ1-3
D: .
size: .
V: TRBV18
DNA: TGTGCCAGCTCACCACAAACAGGGAGCGGCGGAAACACCATATATTTT
CDR3: CASSPQTGSGGNTIYF

J: TRBJ1-1
D: TRBD1
size: .
V: TRBV2
DNA: TGTGCCAGCAGTGAAACGGACAGGGTCACTGAAGCTTTCTTT
CDR3: CASSETDRVTEAFF

J: TRBJ2-7
D: .
size: .
V: TRBV18
DNA: TGTGCCAGCTCACCTCAGGGCCCTGGAACCCAGTCGTACTTC
CDR3: CASSPQGPGTQSYF

J: TRBJ1-1
D: .
size: .
V: TRBV20-1
DNA: TGCAGTGCTAGGGGGGGGACCGGGGCTTTCTTT
CDR3: CSARGGTGAFF

J: TRBJ1-2
D: .
size: .
V: TRBV19
DNA: TGTGCCAGTACTGAGGGACTTGCTCGTGGCTACACCTTC
CDR3: CASTEGLARGYTF

J: TRBJ2-7
D: TRBD2
size: once
V: TRBV7-9
DNA: TGTGCCAGCAGCTTAGGGATAACTAGCGGTACCTACGAGCAGTACTTC
CDR3: CASSLGITSGTYEQYF

J: TRBJ2-5
D: .
size: .
V: TRBV13
DNA: TGTGCCAGCAGCTTCCCAGGGCGGGAGACCCAGTACTTC
CDR3: CASSFPGRETQYF

J: TRBJ2-1
D: .
size: .
V: TRBV7-9
DNA: TGTGCCAGCAGCTTAGGGGGGGGCGGTGAGCAGTTCTTC
CDR3: CASSLGGGGEQFF

J: TRBJ2-7
D: TRBD2
size: .
V: TRBV18
DNA: TGTGCCAGCTCACCGGGCGGGGGCTACGAGCAGTACTTC
CDR3: CASSPGGGYEQYF

J: TRBJ2-2
D: TRBD1
size: .
V: TRBV18
DNA: TGTGCCAGCTCACCCGGGACAGGGGGCCTCACCGGGGAGCTGTTTTTT
CDR3: CASSPGTGGLTGELFF

J: TRBJ2-7
D: .
size: .
V: TRBV29-1
DNA: TGCAGCGTTTATCTCCCTCGACATGGGTTCAACGAGCAGTACTTC
CDR3: CSVYLPRHGFNEQYF

J: TRBJ1-4
D: TRBD1
size: once
V: TRBV5-6
DNA: TGTGCCAGCAGCAGGGGGCCTGGTAATGAAAAACTGTTTTTT
CDR3: CASSRGPGNEKLFF

J: TRBJ2-7
D: .
size: .
V: TRBV27
DNA: TGTGCCAGCAGGTCGCAGGGGACGTACGAGCAGTACTTC
CDR3: CASRSQGTYEQYF

J: TRBJ2-3
D: .
size: .
V: TRBV2
DNA: TGTGCCAGCAGTGACTTCACAGATACGCAGTATTTT
CDR3: CASSDFTDTQYF

J: TRBJ1-6
D: TRBD1
size: .
V: TRBV7-3
DNA: TGTGCCAGCAGCTTAACGGCCCCGGGCTGGGACAGCCCTAATTCACCCCTCCACTTT
CDR3: CASSLTAPGWDSPNSPLHF

J: TRBJ1-6
D: .
size: few
V: TRBV6-6
DNA: TGTGCCAGCGCGGGTAACAATTCACCCCTCCACTTT
CDR3: CASAGNNSPLHF

J: TRBJ1-3
D: .
size: once
V: TRBV27
DNA: TGTGCCAGCAGTCCGGACAGAAACTCTGGAAACACCATATATTTT
CDR3: CASSPDRNSGNTIYF

J: TRBJ2-3
D: TRBD2
size: .
V: TRBV11-1
DNA: TGTGCCAGCAGCTCACTAGCGGGGGGTAGCACAGATACGCAGTATTTT
CDR3: CASSSLAGGSTDTQYF

J: TRBJ1-6
D: .
size: few
V: TRBV4-1
DNA: TGCGCCAGCAGCCAAGATGTCGCGTCGGTGAGTTCACCCCTCCACTTT
CDR3: CASSQDVASVSSPLHF

J: TRBJ1-3
D: .
size: .
V: TRBV10-2
DNA: TGCGCCAGCAGTGCTCCAGGGAGGGGGAACACCATATATTTT
CDR3: CASSAPGRGNTIYF

J: TRBJ1-1
D: TRBD1
size: .
V: TRBV12-5
DNA: TGTGCTGCAGGGGGGTCGGGTGAAGCTTTCTTT
CDR3: CAAGGSGEAFF

J: TRBJ2-3
D: TRBD2
size: .
V: TRBV19
DNA: TGTGCCAGTAGTATAGCGGGGGGGCTTACAGATACGCAGTATTTT
CDR3: CASSIAGGLTDTQYF

J: TRBJ1-5
D: .
size: .
V: TRBV2
DNA: TGTGCCAGCAGGGTACAGGGCAATCAGCCCCAGCATTTT
CDR3: CASRVQGNQPQHF

J: TRBJ2-7
D: .
size: .
V: TRBV29-1
DNA: TGCAGCGTTGAAGATCTAAGCGGCGGCGAGCAGTACTTC
CDR3: CSVEDLSGGEQYF

J: TRBJ2-1
D: .
size: .
V: TRBV9
DNA: TGTGCCAGCAGCCCCACGGGGGACGGCTACTACAATGAGCAGTTCTTC
CDR3: CASSPTGDGYYNEQFF

J: TRBJ1-2
D: .
size: .
V: TRBV6-6
DNA: TGTGCCAGCACCCTCATGCGGGGGGACTATGGCTACACCTTC
CDR3: CASTLMRGDYGYTF

J: TRBJ1-6
D: .
size: .
V: TRBV11-2
DNA: TGTGCCAGCAGCTTAGTTGGAGGAAGGAGCTCCTATAATTCACCCCTCCACTTT
CDR3: CASSLVGGRSSYNSPLHF

J: TRBJ1-1
D: TRBD1
size: .
V: TRBV14
DNA: TGTGCCAGCAGCCAAGATGGGACAGGGATGAACACTGAAGCTTTCTTT
CDR3: CASSQDGTGMNTEAFF

J: TRBJ2-7
D: TRBD1
size: .
V: TRBV9
DNA: TGTGCCAGCAGCGTAGACGGGACAGGAGCCTACGAGCAGTACTTC
CDR3: CASSVDGTGAYEQYF

J: TRBJ1-1
D: .
size: .
V: TRBV25-1
DNA: TGTGCCAGCAGGGCCGGGGGAAGGGGCACTGAAGCTTTCTTT
CDR3: CASRAGGRGTEAFF

J: TRBJ2-3
D: TRBD2
size: .
V: TRBV11-2
DNA: TGTGCCAGCAGCTTAGTTGGGGGGACTAGCGCAGATACGCAGTATTTT
CDR3: CASSLVGGTSADTQYF

J: TRBJ1-4
D: .
size: .
V: TRBV29-1
DNA: TGCAGCGTTCGAGGGGGTGGAACTAATGAAAAACTGTTTTTT
CDR3: CSVRGGGTNEKLFF

J: TRBJ1-5
D: .
size: .
V: TRBV2
DNA: TGTGCCAGCAGTGAGGCAGGGTATAATCAGCCCCAGCATTTT
CDR3: CASSEAGYNQPQHF